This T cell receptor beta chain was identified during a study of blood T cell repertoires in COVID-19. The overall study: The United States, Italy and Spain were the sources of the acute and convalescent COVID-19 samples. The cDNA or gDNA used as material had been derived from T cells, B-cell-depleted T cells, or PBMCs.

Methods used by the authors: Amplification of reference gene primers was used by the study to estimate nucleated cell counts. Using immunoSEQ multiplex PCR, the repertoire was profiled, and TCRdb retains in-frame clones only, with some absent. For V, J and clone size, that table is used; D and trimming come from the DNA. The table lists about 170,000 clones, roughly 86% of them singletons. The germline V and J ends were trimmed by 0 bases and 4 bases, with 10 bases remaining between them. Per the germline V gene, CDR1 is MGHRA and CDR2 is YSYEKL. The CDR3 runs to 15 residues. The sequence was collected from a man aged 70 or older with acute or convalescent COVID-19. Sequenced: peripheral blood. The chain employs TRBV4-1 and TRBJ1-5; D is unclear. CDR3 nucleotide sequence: TGCGCCAGCAGCCAAGAGGGGAGGGTGAATCAGCCCCAGCATTTT. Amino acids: CASSQEGRVNQPQHF.